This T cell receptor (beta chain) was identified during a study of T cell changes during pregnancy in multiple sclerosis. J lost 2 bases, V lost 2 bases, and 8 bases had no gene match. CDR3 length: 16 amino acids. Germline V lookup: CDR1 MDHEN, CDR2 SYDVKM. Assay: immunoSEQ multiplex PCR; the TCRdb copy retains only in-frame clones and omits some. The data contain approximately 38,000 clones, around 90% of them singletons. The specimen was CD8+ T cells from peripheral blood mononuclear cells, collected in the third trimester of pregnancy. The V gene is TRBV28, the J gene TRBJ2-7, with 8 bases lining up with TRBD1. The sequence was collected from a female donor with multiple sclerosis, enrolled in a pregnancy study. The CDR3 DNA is TGTGCCAGCAGTTTACCCGATGCGACAGGGGCCTACGAGCAGTACTTC. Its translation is CASSLPDATGAYEQYF.